This entry lists 6 T cell receptor beta chains sequenced from one sample in a study of T cell repertoires in cytomegalovirus infection. For these TCRs, the target antigens are not known. TCRdb reprocessed the reads with MiXCR, giving one entry per CDR3 protein. The sample holds 450,000 to 650,000 distinct CDR3 sequences, 40% seen once. The source material was cultured PBMCs, sampled from culture after CMV antigen stimulation. Every receptor here comes from a human donor in good health (CMV status not recorded). Some clones in this sample may be carry-over from other donors' samples.

The chain uses TRBV11-2 and TRBJ2-3; no reliable D call. The CDR3 is 15 residues long. The V end lost 5 bases, the J end lost 2 bases, and 14 bases lay between the germline ends. Per germline, CDR1 SGHAT and CDR2 FQNNGV. The CDR3 region has the DNA TGTGCCAGCAGCCCCCTCGGCGGCGTCACAGATACGCAGTATTTT. This gives the protein CASSPLGGVTDTQYF.

The chain employs TRBV5-1 and TRBJ2-3; D uncertain. The CDR3 extends over 16 amino acids. V shed 0 bases and J shed 6 bases, with 17 bases lying between them. Germline values: CDR1 SGHRS, CDR2 YFSETQ. The CDR3 loop reads CASSLGSILSMDTQYF. The CDR3 DNA is TGCGCCAGCAGCTTGGGGTCAATACTTAGTATGGATACGCAGTATTTT. Filled out from reference TRBV5-1 and TRBJ2-3, the complete variable domain reads KAGVTQTPRYLIKTRGQQVTLSCSPISGHRSVSWYQQTPGQGLQFLFEYFSETQRNKGNFPGRFSGRQFSNSRSEMNVSTLELGDSALYLCASSLGSILSMDTQYFGPGTRLTVL.

This sequence joins TRBV5-6 and TRBJ2-1; D might be TRBD2 (6 bases). Germline V gives CDR1 SGHDT, CDR2 YYEEEE. The CDR3 is made up of 14 amino acids. Trimming shortened V by 2 bases and J by 8 bases, and 14 bases separated the two germline ends. CDR3 amino acids: CASSFRLDVDEQFF. The CDR3 DNA follows: TGTGCCAGCAGCTTTCGACTAGACGTTGATGAGCAGTTCTTC.

The V gene is TRBV5-5, the J gene TRBJ2-3; D ambiguous. Trimming took off 9 bases at V and 6 bases at J, with 17 bases between the two ends. The CDR3 contains 13 residues. CDR1 and CDR2 from the germline V gene are SGHKS and YYEKEE (reference sequence). The CDR3: CAITSPGSDTQYF. The CDR3 DNA reads TGTGCCATTACAAGCCCGGGTTCGGATACGCAGTATTTT.

The genes are TRBV5-4 and TRBJ1-2, with D hard to call. The germline V gene encodes CDR1 SGHNT and CDR2 YYREEE (reference sequence). This CDR3 has 15 amino acids. The V end lost 0 bases, the J end lost 2 bases, and 11 bases lay between the germline ends. CDR3 loop: CASSLAQYQNYGYTF. The CDR3 bases are TGTGCCAGCAGCTTGGCGCAGTACCAGAACTATGGCTACACCTTC.

The genes are TRBV6-1 and TRBJ2-7; 7 bases fit TRBD1. The CDR3 is 15 amino acids. Trimming took 6 bases from V and 2 from J; bases not matched to a gene: 10. The germline V gene has CDR1 MNHNS and CDR2 SASEGT. CDR3 nucleotides: TGTGCCAGCAGGACCCCGGGACAGAACACCTACGAGCAGTACTTC. Amino acid sequence: CASRTPGQNTYEQYF.